The 5 T cell receptor beta chains listed next were all sequenced from one sample in a study of regulatory T cells in long-lasting Graves disease. Through Arm-PCR of CDR3 regions and iRepertoire HTBI primers, TCR beta libraries were built. A single record per CDR3 protein comes from TCRdb applying MiXCR to the multiplex PCR reads. The sample gives under 450,000 distinct CDR3 sequences, less than 30% of which show up once; 25% to 30% is in the top ten. Time point denoted: persistent/refractory GD, antithyroid drugs over 5 years with positive TRAb. PBMC-derived RNA was used for the TCR library. The material was peripheral blood mononuclear cells (PBMCs), obtained when the disease was refractory, from a patient treated with antithyroid drugs. The receptors were gathered from a woman aged 40 to 55 with Graves disease.

The V and J genes are TRBV5-6 and TRBJ1-5; 7 bases align to TRBD1. The V and J ends lost 4 bases and 2 bases, in that order; junction bases with no gene match: 3. The CDR3 runs to 14 residues. Germline-derived CDR1 and CDR2 are SGHDT and YYEEEE. The CDR3 protein is CASSGGQGNQPQHF. The CDR3 DNA reads TGTGCCAGCAGCGGTGGACAGGGCAATCAGCCCCAGCATTTT.

This chain connects TRBV29-1 to TRBJ2-3; 7 bases are shared with TRBD1. This CDR3 contains 13 residues. Trimming cost V 4 bases and J 1 base; bases outside gene matches: 2. CDR1 is SQVTM and CDR2 is ANQGSEA in the germline V gene. CDR3 nucleotide sequence: TGCAGCGTTGGGGACAGTGGCACAGATACGCAGTATTTT. As protein: CSVGDSGTDTQYF.

This clonotype was detected ten times or more. The chain links TRBV28 to TRBJ2-5; D may be TRBD2 (6 bases). The CDR3 contains 12 residues. Trimming removed 8 bases at V and 4 bases at J, with 11 bases between. Germline V gene lookup returns CDR1 MDHEN and CDR2 SYDVKM. The CDR3 region has the DNA TGTGCCAGCGGGGGGAGTCGAGAGACCCAGTACTTC. Translated: CASGGSRETQYF.

This clonotype was detected many times. The chain carries TRBV20-1 and TRBJ2-5, with D tentatively TRBD1 or TRBD2 (5 bases each). This CDR3 is 13 amino acids long. Looked up from germline, CDR1 is DFQATT and CDR2 is SNEGSKA (reference sequence). V was cut by 6 bases and J by 4 bases, with 15 bases left in between. In DNA form, the CDR3 reads TGCAGTGCGCCCGAGGGGATAAGAGAGACCCAGTACTTC. Its translation: CSAPEGIRETQYF.

This clonotype was seen at least ten times. This rearrangement joins TRBV3-1 to TRBJ1-1, with D unclear. The CDR3 contains 14 residues. CDR1 and CDR2 from the germline V gene are LGHDT and YNNKEL (reference sequence). The V and J ends lost 4 bases and 8 bases respectively, with 17 bases between them. The DNA for the CDR3 is TGTGCCAGCAGCCTGATGCAGGCCTCAATCGAAGCTTTCTTT. Translating gives CASSLMQASIEAFF.